Listed here is a single TCR beta chain. Profiled with immunoSEQ multiplex PCR; TCRdb holds only in-frame clones, not every one. The profile shows more than 25,000 clones, roughly 85% of them singletons. This sample was included in a study of control samples from healthy donors and cancer patients. This TCR was sampled from a woman aged 60-75 years with head and neck cancer. Sequencing was done on a sample of PBMCs.

The CDR3 DNA reads TGTGCCAGTAGTATAAATAAGGCGGCAGCCCAAGAGACCCAGTACTTC. Translated: CASSINKAAAQETQYF. V usage is TRBV19 and J usage is TRBJ2-5, with D unclear. Trimming stripped 2 bases from V and 1 base from J, with 14 bases between. The V gene's germline CDR1 is LNHDA and CDR2 SQIVND (reference sequence). The CDR3 totals 16 residues. The full variable domain, its missing parts supplied by reference TRBV19 and TRBJ2-5, is DGGITQSPKYLFRKEGQNVTLSCEQNLNHDAMYWYRQDPGQGLRLIYYSQIVNDFQKGDIAEGYSVSREKKESFPLTVTSAQKNPTAFYLCASSINKAAAQETQYFGPGTRLLVL.